These 7 T cell receptor beta chains came from one sample sequenced in a study of blood T cell repertoires in COVID-19. Sequencing was performed with immunoSEQ multiplex PCR; in TCRdb, only in-frame clones are kept and a portion is missing. The repertoire holds about 370,000 clones, with approximately 90% as singletons. Material: PBMCs or T cells enriched from blood (not recorded which). The receptors derive from a man aged 18-30 years who had recovered from COVID-19.

The rearrangement joins TRBV27 to TRBJ2-7, with D perhaps TRBD2 (6 bases). Looked up from germline, CDR1 is MNHEY and CDR2 is SMNVEV (reference sequence). V was trimmed by 7 bases and J by 7 bases, leaving 17 bases between them. The CDR3 consists of 13 residues. The CDR3 spells CASNGGVTGEQYF. In DNA, the CDR3 is TGTGCCAGCAACGGGGGAGTAACGGGAGAGCAGTACTTC.

The chain uses TRBV15 and TRBJ1-4, with 7 nucleotides matching TRBD1. Germline assignment: CDR1 LNHNV and CDR2 YYDKDF (reference sequence). The CDR3 is 17 amino acids. Losses at the gene ends were 0 bases for V and 3 bases for J; bases not matched to a gene: 7. The DNA of the CDR3 is TGTGCCACCAGCAGAGATCGTTCGGGGACAGCTAATGAAAAACTGTTTTTT. Protein product: CATSRDRSGTANEKLFF.

The chain recombines TRBV2 with TRBJ1-5; tentative D call: TRBD1 (5 bases). The V end was cut by 11 bases, the J end by 4 bases, with 15 bases between. This CDR3 region has 13 residues. Germline assignment: CDR1 SNHLY and CDR2 FYNNEI. CDR3 protein: CARSHGQNQPQHF. Written as DNA, the CDR3 is TGTGCCCGAAGCCACGGACAAAATCAGCCCCAGCATTTT.

The chain recombines TRBV28 with TRBJ1-2, with D perhaps matching TRBD1 (5 bases). Germline V lookup: CDR1 MDHEN, CDR2 SYDVKM. The CDR3 spans 13 residues. V was pared by 7 bases and J by 7 bases, with 16 bases between. CDR3 sequence reads: CASTRGFGLGYTF. The CDR3 bases are TGTGCCAGCACAAGGGGCTTTGGGCTTGGCTACACCTTC.

The gene calls are TRBV6-5 and TRBJ1-2; D unclear. The germline V gene has CDR1 MNHEY and CDR2 SVGAGI. V was cut by 6 bases and J by 4 bases, with 6 bases left in between. The CDR3 is 11 amino acids. CDR3 region: CASRNSYGYTF. The CDR3 DNA reads TGTGCCAGCAGGAACTCCTATGGCTACACCTTC.

As regards this clone: Other nucleotide sequences in the sample specify the same CDR3. In DNA, the CDR3 is TGTGCCAGCAGTTTCCCGGGACACAGAAATCAGCCCCAGCATTTT. Translating it yields CASSFPGHRNQPQHF. The rearrangement uses TRBV28 and TRBJ1-5, with a possible D match to TRBD1 (6 bases). Germline loops: CDR1 MDHEN, CDR2 SYDVKM. Trimming stripped 3 bases from V and 4 bases from J, with 13 bases between. This CDR3 has 15 residues.

The V and J genes are TRBV21-1 and TRBJ2-7; the table's D gene call, TRBD2, was not cross checked with the DNA. TRBV21-1 is tagged as a pseudogene. This CDR3 has 14 amino acids. DNA of the CDR3: TGTGCCAGCAGCACAGCGCCCTACTCCTACGAGCAGTACTTC. It specifies CASSTAPYSYEQYF.